This T cell receptor beta chain is drawn from a study of CD8 T cells in ankylosing spondylitis. One entry per CDR3 protein, called by TCRdb with MiXCR from the 5' RACE reads. The data contain hundreds of thousands of distinct CDR3 sequences, more than 20% of them singletons. CDR1 DFQATT and CDR2 SNEGSKA come from the germline V gene (reference sequence). This CDR3 has 13 residues. Study-level findings and limits: Disease-associated clones were reportedly significantly overrepresented in matched ankylosing spondylitis synovial fluid.

This clonotype showed up just a few times. Its target is unknown. This clonotype was sampled from a male donor with ankylosing spondylitis or in good health (not recorded which). Sequenced material: blood, either unsorted or a sorted T cell fraction (not recorded which). The rearrangement joins TRBV20-1 to TRBJ2-5; 7 bases match TRBD2. The CDR3 bases are TGCACCCCCGGGGGGTCCAACCAAGAGACCCAGTACTTC. As protein: CTPGGSNQETQYF.